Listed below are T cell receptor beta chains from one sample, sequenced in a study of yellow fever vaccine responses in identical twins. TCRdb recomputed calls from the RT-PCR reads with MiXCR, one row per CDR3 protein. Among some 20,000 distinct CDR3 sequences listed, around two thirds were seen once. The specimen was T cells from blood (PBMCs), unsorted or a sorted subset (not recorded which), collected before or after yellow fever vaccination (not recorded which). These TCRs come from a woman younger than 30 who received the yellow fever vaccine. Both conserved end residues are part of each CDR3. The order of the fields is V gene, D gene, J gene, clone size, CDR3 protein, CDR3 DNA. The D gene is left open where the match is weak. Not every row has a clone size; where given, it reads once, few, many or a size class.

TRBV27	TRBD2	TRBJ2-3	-	CASSPRLAGVNTQYF	TGTGCCAGCAGTCCAAGACTAGCGGGGGTCAATACGCAGTATTTT
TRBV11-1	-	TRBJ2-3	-	CASSDKRGLASTQYF	TGTGCCAGCAGCGATAAAAGAGGGCTAGCTTCTACGCAGTATTTT
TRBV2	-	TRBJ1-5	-	CASSEDPGANGNQPQHF	TGTGCCAGCAGTGAAGACCCGGGGGCTAATGGCAATCAGCCCCAGCATTTT
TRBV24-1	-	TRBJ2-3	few	CATSGKGLEHDTDTQYF	TGTGCCACCAGTGGTAAGGGGTTAGAGCACGACACAGATACGCAGTATTTT
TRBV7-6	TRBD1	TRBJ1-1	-	CASSPSTGGNTEAFF	TGTGCCAGCAGCCCGAGTACAGGGGGGAACACTGAAGCTTTCTTT
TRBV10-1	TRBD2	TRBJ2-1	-	CASSDTASGSFEQFF	TGCGCCAGCAGTGACACGGCTAGCGGGAGTTTTGAGCAGTTCTTC
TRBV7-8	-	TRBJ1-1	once	CASSLGSDRVAAFF	TGTGCCAGCAGCTTAGGGAGTGACCGAGTGGCGGCTTTCTTT
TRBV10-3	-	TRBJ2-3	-	CATHAQGWESTDTQYF	TGTGCCACCCACGCCCAGGGATGGGAAAGCACAGATACGCAGTATTTT
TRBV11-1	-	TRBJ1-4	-	CASSPMIIKENEKLFF	TGTGCCAGCAGCCCCATGATAATTAAGGAAAATGAAAAACTGTTTTTT
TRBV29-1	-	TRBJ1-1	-	CSVEGEIETEAFF	TGCAGCGTTGAAGGGGAGATAGAGACTGAAGCTTTCTTT
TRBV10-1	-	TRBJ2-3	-	CASSGLLVGDTQYF	TGCGCCAGCAGTGGGCTTCTAGTAGGGGATACGCAGTATTTT
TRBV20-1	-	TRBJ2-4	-	CSAPVETSDIQYF	TGCAGTGCTCCTGTTGAAACTAGTGACATTCAGTACTTC
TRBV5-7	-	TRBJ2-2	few	CASSLAGPGELFF	TGTGCCAGCAGCTTGGCAGGTCCCGGGGAGCTGTTTTTT
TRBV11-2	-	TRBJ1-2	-	CASSFLSSNYGYTF	TGTGCCAGCAGCTTCTTATCCAGCAACTATGGCTACACCTTC
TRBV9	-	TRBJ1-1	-	CASSVHYVETEAFF	TGTGCCAGCAGCGTACATTATGTTGAGACTGAAGCTTTCTTT
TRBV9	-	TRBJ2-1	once	CASSVGGPAFDEQFF	TGTGCCAGCAGCGTAGGCGGACCAGCGTTCGATGAGCAGTTCTTC
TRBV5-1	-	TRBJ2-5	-	CASRPGQIQETQYF	TGCGCCAGCAGGCCGGGACAAATACAAGAGACCCAGTACTTC
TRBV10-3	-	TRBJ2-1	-	CAIRGSGIYSNEQFF	TGTGCCATCAGGGGATCGGGGATCTACAGCAATGAGCAGTTCTTC
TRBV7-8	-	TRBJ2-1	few	CASSRDWSYNEQFF	TGTGCCAGCAGCCGCGACTGGTCCTACAATGAGCAGTTCTTC
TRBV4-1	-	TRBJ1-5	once	CASSQGGQGLHGPQHF	TGCGCCAGCAGCCAAGGGGGGCAGGGCCTCCACGGGCCCCAGCATTTT
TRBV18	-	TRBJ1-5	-	CASSPTGPNQPQHF	TGTGCCAGCTCCCCGACGGGCCCTAATCAGCCCCAGCATTTT
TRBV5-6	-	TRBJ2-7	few	CASSLGYEQYF	TGTGCCAGCAGCTTGGGCTACGAGCAGTACTTC
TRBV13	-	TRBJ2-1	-	CASSPFTRDASYNEQFF	TGTGCCAGCAGCCCCTTCACCCGGGACGCCTCCTACAATGAGCAGTTCTTC
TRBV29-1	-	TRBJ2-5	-	CSVRGSLETQYF	TGCAGCGTTCGAGGGTCCCTAGAGACCCAGTACTTC
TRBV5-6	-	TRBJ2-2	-	CASSLPGNTGELFF	TGTGCCAGCAGCTTGCCAGGGAACACCGGGGAGCTGTTTTTT
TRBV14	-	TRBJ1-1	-	CASSQQPTKPNTEAFF	TGTGCCAGCAGCCAACAACCGACAAAACCAAACACTGAAGCTTTCTTT
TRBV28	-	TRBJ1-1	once	CASSLGVVNTEAFF	TGTGCCAGCAGTTTGGGAGTCGTGAACACTGAAGCTTTCTTT
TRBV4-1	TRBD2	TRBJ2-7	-	CASSLGTSGSEQYF	TGCGCCAGCAGCCTCGGGACTAGCGGGAGCGAGCAGTACTTC
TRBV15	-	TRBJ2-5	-	CATSRYAWETQYF	TGTGCCACCAGCAGATATGCCTGGGAGACCCAGTACTTC